The 14 T cell receptor beta chains reported below all come from one sample, sequenced in a study of tumor-infiltrating lymphocytes in primary liver carcinoma. The source of the blood RNA was unsorted whole blood, and germline DNA was extracted as well. Researchers generated TCR beta cDNA from about 0.5 ug of total RNA, relying on a constant-region primer. Amplification in three nested multiplex PCR rounds with slightly modified ARM-PCR gave rise to TCR beta libraries. The two initial PCR rounds, about 9 cycles each, used TRBV1-TRBV30 forward and C-beta reverse primers. TCRdb reprocessed the multiplex PCR reads via MiXCR and lists one record per CDR3 protein. The data contain some 320,000 distinct CDR3 sequences, about 60% of them seen just once; the ten biggest clones take up 9% to 10%. Specimen: peripheral blood. The receptor set was obtained from a man in his forties with primary liver carcinoma and hepatitis B virus infection.

The chain joins TRBV12-3 or TRBV12-4 to TRBJ2-3, with D possibly matching TRBD1 (5 bases). The CDR3 is 15 amino acids. V dropped 5 bases and J dropped 1 base, with 13 bases sitting between them. This CDR3 is CASSLPTEGTDTQYF. CDR3 nucleotides: TGTGCCAGCAGTCTCCCGACAGAGGGCACAGATACGCAGTATTTT.

Points on this clonotype: This may be a read error: a much more frequent sequence differs by one nucleotide. The CDR3 loop reads CASSEARRIQSQHF. In DNA, the CDR3 is TGTGCCAGCAGTGAAGCGAGAAGAATTCAGTCCCAGCATTTT. The chain is built from TRBV6-1 and TRBJ1-5; D unresolved. Germline V lookup: CDR1 MNHNS, CDR2 SASEGT. This CDR3 is 14 amino acids long.

On this clonotype itself: Germline is not matched at one junction end, which may reflect a read error. The V call is TRBV6-2 or TRBV6-3, the J call TRBJ2-3; D not resolved. Germline V gene sequence: CDR1 MNHEY, CDR2 SVGEGT. This CDR3 spans 12 amino acids. The CDR3 DNA reads TGTGCCAGCAGTCTCTCCACAGATAGGCAGTATTTT. This translates into CASSLSTDRQYF.

Worth noting for this clonotype: The conserved phenylalanine or tryptophan is not found at the CDR3 terminus, so this likely reflects a read error. The V and J genes are TRBV4-1 and TRBJ1-5; D not resolved. The germline V gene has CDR1 MGHRA and CDR2 YSYEKL. With 3 bases removed from V and 7 bases from J, the gap between germline ends came to 25 bases. This CDR3 region has 18 residues. The DNA of the CDR3 is TGCGCCAGCAGCCAGGCGAATATGGGGTTCGTAGCGGAACAGCCCCAGCATTAT. Translating gives CASSQANMGFVAEQPQHY.

A note on this clonotype: This may be a read error, as it is one base from a much larger clone. The V call is TRBV6-1, the J call TRBJ2-6, with a possible D match to TRBD2 (6 bases). V was pared by 1 base and J by 0 bases, with 10 bases between. CDR3 size: 17 residues. The germline V gene has CDR1 MNHNS and CDR2 SASEGT. This chain's CDR3 is CASSEGWGDSGANVLTF. CDR3 nucleotide sequence: TGTGCCAGCAGTGAAGGCTGGGGGGACTCTGGGGCCAACGTCCTGACTTTC.

The V gene is TRBV6-1, the J gene TRBJ1-3; 11 bases align to TRBD1. In germline, CDR1 is MNHNS, CDR2 SASEGT. Trimming took 5 bases from V and 9 from J; bases not matched to a gene: 9. This CDR3 is 15 amino acids long. CDR3 sequence reads: CASSSMDRGLGTIYF. The CDR3 nucleotides read TGTGCCAGCAGTTCTATGGACAGGGGGCTGGGCACCATATATTTT.

In regard to this clonotype: It is likely a read error, because the conserved phenylalanine at the end of the CDR3 is missing. The chain is built from TRBV7-9 and TRBJ1-5, with TRBD1 as a possible D gene (5 bases). The germline gives CDR1 SEHNR, CDR2 FQNEAQ (reference sequence). V shed 1 base and J shed 2 bases, with 9 bases lying between them. This CDR3 has 15 residues. CDR3 sequence: CASSLDGARNQPQHL. Here the CDR3 DNA reads TGTGCCAGCAGCTTAGATGGGGCTCGCAATCAGCCCCAGCATCTT.

With respect to this clonotype: The germline gene is not matched at one end of the junction; a read error may be the cause. The J gene is TRBJ1-1, the V gene TRBV15; D is uncertain. Germline V gene lookup returns CDR1 LNHNV and CDR2 YYDKDF (reference sequence). CDR3 length equals 13 residues. The CDR3 here is CVTSMEYGTEAFF. As DNA, the CDR3 is TGTGTCACCAGCATGGAGTACGGCACTGAAGCTTTCTTT.

The rearrangement uses TRBV7-8 and TRBJ2-2; D is unresolved. The CDR3 length is 12 residues. V gave up 5 bases and J gave up 6 bases, with 7 bases separating them. The germline V gene has CDR1 SGHVS and CDR2 FQNEAQ. CDR3 DNA sequence: TGTGCCAGCAGCCCAATGGCCGGGGAGCTGTTTTTT. Translated, it gives CASSPMAGELFF.

With regard to this clonotype: The junction and the germline gene differ at one end; a read error may be behind it. The chain employs TRBV11-1 and TRBJ2-7; D remains unclear. This CDR3 is 13 amino acids long. Per the germline V gene, CDR1 is SGHAT and CDR2 is FQDESV (reference sequence). Here the CDR3 reads CASSPTVVYEECF. The CDR3 region has the DNA TGTGCCAGCAGCCCCACGGTCGTTTACGAGGAGTGCTTC.

With regard to this clonotype: Given a much more abundant clone one base away, this may be a read error. CDR3 nucleotide sequence: TGCGCCGGCAGCCAAGTAGGGGGCACCGGGGAGCTGTTTTTT. Protein: CAGSQVGGTGELFF. The chain recombines TRBV4-3 with TRBJ2-2; weak D call: TRBD1 (6 bases). This CDR3 is 14 amino acids long. The germline V gene encodes CDR1 LGHNA and CDR2 YSLEER.

The chain carries TRBV11-2 and TRBJ2-2, with D hard to call. Trimming left V 7 bases short and J 7 bases short, with 19 bases between. This CDR3 contains 15 residues. Germline-derived CDR1 and CDR2 are SGHAT and FQNNGV. The CDR3 reads CASTPGQFLSGELFF. The CDR3, as DNA: TGTGCCAGCACCCCCGGGCAGTTCCTCAGCGGGGAGCTGTTTTTT.

About this clonotype itself: Compared with germline, one end of the junction differs, possibly owing to a read error. This chain links TRBV11-1 with TRBJ2-1; no firm D call. The CDR3 runs 13 residues. Per germline, CDR1 SGHAT and CDR2 FQDESV (reference sequence). CDR3 amino acids: CASSSLWRNGQFF. The CDR3 nucleotides are TGTGCCAGCAGTTCCCTGTGGCGGAATGGGCAGTTCTTC.

Comments on this clonotype: A single base separates this from a much larger clone, so it may be a read error. The chain recombines TRBV4-2 with TRBJ1-1; 7 bases fit TRBD1. Germline CDR1 and CDR2: LGHNA and YNFKEQ. After removal of 1 base from V and 4 bases from J, the junction contained 6 bases not matched to a gene. The CDR3 is 15 amino acids. The CDR3 DNA is TGTGCCAGCAGCCAAGGACAGGGCCAAGGCACTGAAGCTTTCTTT. It codes for CASSQGQGQGTEAFF.